Listed below are T cell receptor beta chains from one sample, sequenced in a study of regulatory dendritic cells for organ transplantation. Sequencing used immunoSEQ multiplex PCR; TCRdb keeps in-frame clones, though not all of them. The data hold some 10,000 clones, with 65% to 85% observed a single time. Sequencing was performed on memory CD8+ T cells from blood. All receptors come from a human donor in good health. CDR3s include the opening cysteine and the closing phenylalanine or tryptophan. A D gene is named only where the DNA matches it firmly. Clone size is stated in some rows and not others, as once, few, many or a class when expanded.

D gene: NA; clone size: NA; J gene: TRBJ2-1; V gene: TRBV4-3; CDR3 DNA: TGCGCCAGCAGCGAAAACCCCCAGGGAATTCGTGAGCAGTTCTTC; CDR3 protein: CASSENPQGIREQFF
D gene: NA; clone size: NA; J gene: TRBJ1-2; V gene: TRBV29-1; CDR3 DNA: TGCAGCGTTGAGAGGGGGATAAACTATGGCTACACCTTC; CDR3 protein: CSVERGINYGYTF
D gene: NA; clone size: few; J gene: TRBJ2-5; V gene: TRBV5-5; CDR3 DNA: TGTGCCAGCACCCTAAATCGGAACGGAAAAGAGACCCAGTACTTC; CDR3 protein: CASTLNRNGKETQYF
D gene: TRBD1; clone size: NA; J gene: TRBJ2-1; V gene: TRBV27; CDR3 DNA: TGTGCCAGCAACACCCGGGACAGGGGCCACAATGAGCAGTTCTTC; CDR3 protein: CASNTRDRGHNEQFF
D gene: TRBD2; clone size: NA; J gene: TRBJ2-7; V gene: TRBV4-1; CDR3 DNA: TGCGCCAGCAGCCCGGGACTAGCGGACGAGCAGTACTTC; CDR3 protein: CASSPGLADEQYF
D gene: NA; clone size: NA; J gene: TRBJ1-1; V gene: TRBV21-1; CDR3 DNA: TGTGCCAGCAGCAATATGGGAAGCGCCCGGGTGGACACTGAAGCTTTCTTT; CDR3 protein: CASSNMGSARVDTEAFF
D gene: TRBD2; clone size: NA; J gene: TRBJ2-3; V gene: TRBV4-2; CDR3 DNA: TGTGCCAGCAGCCAAGAAGGGCCTAGCGGGGGGGCCGATACGCAGTATTTT; CDR3 protein: CASSQEGPSGGADTQYF
D gene: NA; clone size: NA; J gene: TRBJ1-2; V gene: TRBV20-1; CDR3 DNA: TGCAGTGCTAGCGCGGATTATGGCTACACCTTC; CDR3 protein: CSASADYGYTF
D gene: NA; clone size: NA; J gene: TRBJ1-2; V gene: TRBV28; CDR3 DNA: TGTGCCAGTTCTGATAAGGGTTTGTACTATGGCTACACCTTC; CDR3 protein: CASSDKGLYYGYTF
D gene: NA; clone size: NA; J gene: TRBJ2-4; V gene: TRBV10-2; CDR3 DNA: TGCGCCAGCACCGGGACTCCCTTAAACATTCAGTACTTC; CDR3 protein: CASTGTPLNIQYF
D gene: NA; clone size: few; J gene: TRBJ2-5; V gene: TRBV6-6; CDR3 DNA: TGTGCCAGCAGTTACCAGGGCCCACAGGAGACCCAGTACTTC; CDR3 protein: CASSYQGPQETQYF
D gene: NA; clone size: NA; J gene: TRBJ2-7; V gene: TRBV2; CDR3 DNA: TGTGCCAGCAGTGATATCCCCTACGAGCAGTACTTC; CDR3 protein: CASSDIPYEQYF
D gene: TRBD1; clone size: NA; J gene: TRBJ1-2; V gene: TRBV6-5; CDR3 DNA: TGTGCCAGCAGTCGCCTAGACAGGGGGTATGGCTACACCTTC; CDR3 protein: CASSRLDRGYGYTF
D gene: NA; clone size: NA; J gene: TRBJ1-2; V gene: TRBV4-1; CDR3 DNA: TGCGCCAGCAGCCAAGGTCTTGAGGGTAAAAGGGGCTACACCTTC; CDR3 protein: CASSQGLEGKRGYTF
D gene: NA; clone size: NA; J gene: TRBJ1-1; V gene: TRBV14; CDR3 DNA: TGTGCCAGCGGCTTCAACTCGGAAGCTTTCTTT; CDR3 protein: CASGFNSEAFF
D gene: NA; clone size: NA; J gene: TRBJ1-6; V gene: TRBV11-2; CDR3 DNA: TGTGCCAGCAGCTCTGGGCGGGGCACGGGGAATTCACCCCTCCACTTT; CDR3 protein: CASSSGRGTGNSPLHF
D gene: NA; clone size: NA; J gene: TRBJ2-2; V gene: TRBV5-6; CDR3 DNA: TGTGCCAGCAGCTTCTGGAGGGAATTGCACACCGGGGAGCTGTTTTTT; CDR3 protein: CASSFWRELHTGELFF
D gene: NA; clone size: few; J gene: TRBJ1-2; V gene: TRBV19; CDR3 DNA: TGTGCCAGTAAAAAACGGGACGGAGATGGACATGGCTACACCTTC; CDR3 protein: CASKKRDGDGHGYTF
D gene: TRBD1; clone size: NA; J gene: TRBJ1-5; V gene: TRBV6-5; CDR3 DNA: TGTGCCAGCAGTTGGACAGGGTCGGGCAATCAGCCCCAGCATTTT; CDR3 protein: CASSWTGSGNQPQHF
D gene: TRBD1; clone size: few; J gene: TRBJ2-7; V gene: TRBV28; CDR3 DNA: TGTGCCAGCAGTTGGGACAGCTACGAGCAGTACTTC; CDR3 protein: CASSWDSYEQYF
D gene: NA; clone size: NA; J gene: TRBJ2-7; V gene: TRBV9; CDR3 DNA: TGTGCCAGCAGCGTAGGGGGGGACTCTTGGGAGCAGTACTTC; CDR3 protein: CASSVGGDSWEQYF
D gene: NA; clone size: NA; J gene: TRBJ2-2; V gene: TRBV6-6; CDR3 DNA: TGTGCCAGCAGTTATAGGGGGGAATACACCGGGGAGCTGTTTTTT; CDR3 protein: CASSYRGEYTGELFF
D gene: NA; clone size: NA; J gene: TRBJ2-1; V gene: TRBV6-5; CDR3 DNA: TGTGCCACCTCGATGGTGTTGGGGGAGTGGAATGAGCAGTTCTTC; CDR3 protein: CATSMVLGEWNEQFF
D gene: TRBD1; clone size: NA; J gene: TRBJ1-5; V gene: TRBV6-5; CDR3 DNA: TGTGCCAGCAGTTCTGTCAGGGGGAGCAATCAGCCCCAGCATTTT; CDR3 protein: CASSSVRGSNQPQHF
D gene: NA; clone size: NA; J gene: TRBJ1-5; V gene: TRBV9; CDR3 DNA: TGTGCCAGCAGCCCGGGACTGAGCAATCAGCCCCAGCATTTT; CDR3 protein: CASSPGLSNQPQHF
D gene: NA; clone size: NA; J gene: TRBJ1-5; V gene: TRBV2; CDR3 DNA: TGTGCCAGCAGTGATGAAAGCAATCAGCCCCAGCATTTT; CDR3 protein: CASSDESNQPQHF
D gene: TRBD2; clone size: once; J gene: TRBJ2-3; V gene: TRBV6-4; CDR3 DNA: TGTGCCAGCAGACGGACTAGCGGGGGGCCAGATACGCAGTATTTT; CDR3 protein: CASRRTSGGPDTQYF
D gene: NA; clone size: NA; J gene: TRBJ2-7; V gene: TRBV21-1; CDR3 DNA: TGTGCCAGGGGGATGAGCGGGAGGGATACCTACGAGCAGTACTTC; CDR3 protein: CARGMSGRDTYEQYF
D gene: NA; clone size: NA; J gene: TRBJ1-4; V gene: TRBV9; CDR3 DNA: TGTGCCAGCAGGGGTGAAAAACTGTTTTTT; CDR3 protein: CASRGEKLFF
D gene: TRBD2; clone size: once; J gene: TRBJ2-3; V gene: TRBV28; CDR3 DNA: TGTGCCAGCAGTTCCCCCTGGACTAGCGGCCACACAGATACGCAGTATTTT; CDR3 protein: CASSSPWTSGHTDTQYF
D gene: NA; clone size: NA; J gene: TRBJ1-4; V gene: TRBV6-1; CDR3 DNA: TGTGCCAGCAGTCGGGACTTATCAACTAATGAAAAACTGTTTTTT; CDR3 protein: CASSRDLSTNEKLFF
D gene: TRBD2; clone size: NA; J gene: TRBJ2-1; V gene: TRBV4-3; CDR3 DNA: TGCGCCAGCAGCCAAGAACGGGGGGGCTACAATGAGCAGTTCTTC; CDR3 protein: CASSQERGGYNEQFF
D gene: NA; clone size: once; J gene: TRBJ2-3; V gene: TRBV2; CDR3 DNA: TGTGCCAGCAGTGTGGTCGGAGACTTAACAGATACGCAGTATTTT; CDR3 protein: CASSVVGDLTDTQYF
D gene: NA; clone size: few; J gene: TRBJ1-2; V gene: TRBV2; CDR3 DNA: TGTGCCAGCAACCCGACAGTCCCACATCCTGGAGGCTCATACTATGGCTACACCTTC; CDR3 protein: CASNPTVPHPGGSYYGYTF
D gene: TRBD2; clone size: few; J gene: TRBJ2-7; V gene: TRBV7-9; CDR3 DNA: TGTGCCAGCAGCTTATCCGGGATGAGCGGGAGAGCAGGGGACGAGCAGTACTTC; CDR3 protein: CASSLSGMSGRAGDEQYF
D gene: NA; clone size: NA; J gene: TRBJ2-1; V gene: TRBV6-5; CDR3 DNA: TGTGCCAGCCCTACTCGGGGGAGGATCCCCAATGAGCAGTTCTTC; CDR3 protein: CASPTRGRIPNEQFF
D gene: NA; clone size: NA; J gene: TRBJ1-4; V gene: TRBV2; CDR3 DNA: TGTGCCAGCAGCGCATCCCTGGATCATAATGAAAAACTGTTTTTT; CDR3 protein: CASSASLDHNEKLFF
D gene: NA; clone size: once; J gene: TRBJ2-3; V gene: TRBV29-1; CDR3 DNA: TGCAGCGCCTGGAGAAAGACAGATACGCAGTATTTT; CDR3 protein: CSAWRKTDTQYF
D gene: TRBD2; clone size: NA; J gene: TRBJ2-7; V gene: TRBV6-5; CDR3 DNA: TGTGCCAGCAGTTTGATGACTAGCGGGGCCTACGAGCAGTACTTC; CDR3 protein: CASSLMTSGAYEQYF
D gene: NA; clone size: NA; J gene: TRBJ2-3; V gene: TRBV6-4; CDR3 DNA: TGTGCCAGCAGTACCTCGGGGGAGAGCACAGATACGCAGTATTTT; CDR3 protein: CASSTSGESTDTQYF
D gene: NA; clone size: few; J gene: TRBJ1-5; V gene: TRBV29-1; CDR3 DNA: TGCAGCGGGTGGCCTCAGCCCCAGCATTTT; CDR3 protein: CSGWPQPQHF
D gene: NA; clone size: NA; J gene: TRBJ2-5; V gene: TRBV9; CDR3 DNA: TGTGCCAGCAGCGCAGAGGGTGCCGGAGAGACCCAGTACTTC; CDR3 protein: CASSAEGAGETQYF
D gene: NA; clone size: NA; J gene: TRBJ2-7; V gene: TRBV5-1; CDR3 DNA: TGCGCCAGCAGCTTGGATTCGTGGCATTTCGCCTACGAGCAGTACTTC; CDR3 protein: CASSLDSWHFAYEQYF
D gene: NA; clone size: NA; J gene: TRBJ1-2; V gene: TRBV7-8; CDR3 DNA: TGTGCCAGCAGCCAAATGCCCCGGAGGGGCGGAGAGCATGGCTACACCTTC; CDR3 protein: CASSQMPRRGGEHGYTF
D gene: NA; clone size: NA; J gene: TRBJ1-1; V gene: TRBV5-6; CDR3 DNA: TGTGCCAGCAGCTTCCGGGACCGCTTGAACACTGAAGCTTTCTTT; CDR3 protein: CASSFRDRLNTEAFF
D gene: TRBD2; clone size: NA; J gene: TRBJ2-5; V gene: TRBV4-1; CDR3 DNA: TGCGCCAGCAGCCAAGCCGGGAGCGGGGAGGAGACCCAGTACTTC; CDR3 protein: CASSQAGSGEETQYF
D gene: TRBD1; clone size: few; J gene: TRBJ2-7; V gene: TRBV7-2; CDR3 DNA: TGTGCCAGCAGCCCCAGGGACAGCAGGGACGAGCAGTACTTC; CDR3 protein: CASSPRDSRDEQYF
D gene: NA; clone size: NA; J gene: TRBJ2-1; V gene: TRBV6-6; CDR3 DNA: TGTGCCAGCAGTTCGACGGACTACCCTGAGCAGTTCTTC; CDR3 protein: CASSSTDYPEQFF
D gene: TRBD2; clone size: NA; J gene: TRBJ2-1; V gene: TRBV9; CDR3 DNA: TGTGCCAGCAGCGATAGCGGGATCTCCTACAATGAGCAGTTCTTC; CDR3 protein: CASSDSGISYNEQFF
D gene: NA; clone size: NA; J gene: TRBJ2-2; V gene: TRBV7-9; CDR3 DNA: TGTGCCAGCAGGCCCCTAGCGCGCTCGAACACCGGGGAGCTGTTTTTT; CDR3 protein: CASRPLARSNTGELFF
D gene: NA; clone size: NA; J gene: TRBJ2-3; V gene: TRBV5-4; CDR3 DNA: TGTGCCAGCAGCTCGGGAAATACGCAGTATTTT; CDR3 protein: CASSSGNTQYF
D gene: NA; clone size: NA; J gene: TRBJ2-1; V gene: TRBV5-4; CDR3 DNA: TGTGCCAGCAGCTTGAGCCAAAAGGAGCAGTTCTTC; CDR3 protein: CASSLSQKEQFF
D gene: NA; clone size: NA; J gene: TRBJ1-1; V gene: TRBV11-2; CDR3 DNA: TGTGCCAGCAGCTTAGGAGGTGTTTGGTCTGGGCGGTGGGAAGCTTTCTTT; CDR3 protein: CASSLGGVWSGRWEAFF
D gene: NA; clone size: few; J gene: TRBJ1-5; V gene: TRBV7-9; CDR3 DNA: TGTGCCAGCAGCTTAGGGGCATCGAATCAGCCCCAGCATTTT; CDR3 protein: CASSLGASNQPQHF
D gene: NA; clone size: NA; J gene: TRBJ1-6; V gene: TRBV5-6; CDR3 DNA: TGTGCCAGCAGCTTGAGGGCCACCTCCTATAATTCACCCCTCCACTTT; CDR3 protein: CASSLRATSYNSPLHF
D gene: NA; clone size: NA; J gene: TRBJ2-5; V gene: TRBV6-1; CDR3 DNA: TGTGCCAGCAGTGAACTTGAGGGCAGGGGAGGTGAGACCCAGTACTTC; CDR3 protein: CASSELEGRGGETQYF
D gene: TRBD2; clone size: NA; J gene: TRBJ2-5; V gene: TRBV4-3; CDR3 DNA: TGCGCCAGCAGCCAAGATTCAAGGCGGGAGTGCCAAGAGACCCAGTACTTC; CDR3 protein: CASSQDSRRECQETQYF
D gene: NA; clone size: NA; J gene: TRBJ2-5; V gene: TRBV13; CDR3 DNA: TGTGCCAGCAGCCTATCATACCTACAAGAGACCCAGTACTTC; CDR3 protein: CASSLSYLQETQYF
D gene: NA; clone size: NA; J gene: TRBJ2-3; V gene: TRBV7-9; CDR3 DNA: TGTGCCAGCAGCGCGCTAGAGGAATACACAGATACGCAGTATTTT; CDR3 protein: CASSALEEYTDTQYF
D gene: NA; clone size: NA; J gene: TRBJ2-1; V gene: TRBV4-1; CDR3 DNA: TGCGCCAGCAGCCAAGGCCCCACCGGGACCCTCCTCACCAATGAGCAGTTCTTC; CDR3 protein: CASSQGPTGTLLTNEQFF